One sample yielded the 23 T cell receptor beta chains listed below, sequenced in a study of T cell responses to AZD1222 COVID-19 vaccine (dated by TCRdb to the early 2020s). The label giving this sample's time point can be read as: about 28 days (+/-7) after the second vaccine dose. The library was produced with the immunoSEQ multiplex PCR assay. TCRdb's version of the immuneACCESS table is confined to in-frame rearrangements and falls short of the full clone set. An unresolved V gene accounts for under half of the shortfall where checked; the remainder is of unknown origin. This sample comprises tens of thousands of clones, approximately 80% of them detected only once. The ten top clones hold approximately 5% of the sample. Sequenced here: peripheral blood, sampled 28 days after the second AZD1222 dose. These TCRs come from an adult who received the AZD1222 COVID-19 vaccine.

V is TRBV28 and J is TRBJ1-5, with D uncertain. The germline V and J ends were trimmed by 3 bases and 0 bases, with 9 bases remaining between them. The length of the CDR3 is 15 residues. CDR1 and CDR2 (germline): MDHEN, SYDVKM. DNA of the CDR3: TGTGCCAGCAGTTTTGTCGGAAATAGCAATCAGCCCCAGCATTTT. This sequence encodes CASSFVGNSNQPQHF.

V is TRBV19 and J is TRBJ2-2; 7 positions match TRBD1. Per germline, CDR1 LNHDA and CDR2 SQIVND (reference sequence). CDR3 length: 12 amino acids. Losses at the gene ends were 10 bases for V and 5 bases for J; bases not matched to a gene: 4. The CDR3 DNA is TGTGCCACCGAGGGGGCGACCGGGGAGCTGTTTTTT. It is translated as CATEGATGELFF.

The CDR3 here is CASSLGQGDSPLHF. In DNA, the CDR3 is TGCGCCAGCAGCTTGGGTCAGGGTGATTCACCCCTCCACTTT. The rearrangement uses TRBV5-1 and TRBJ1-6, with D tentatively TRBD1 (5 bases). CDR1 and CDR2 (germline): SGHRS, YFSETQ. Trimming shortened V by 0 bases and J by 8 bases, and 9 bases separated the two germline ends. The CDR3 is 14 residues long. The entire variable domain, with the rest obtained from reference TRBV5-1 and TRBJ1-6, is as follows: KAGVTQTPRYLIKTRGQQVTLSCSPISGHRSVSWYQQTPGQGLQFLFEYFSETQRNKGNFPGRFSGRQFSNSRSEMNVSTLELGDSALYLCASSLGQGDSPLHFGNGTRLTVT.

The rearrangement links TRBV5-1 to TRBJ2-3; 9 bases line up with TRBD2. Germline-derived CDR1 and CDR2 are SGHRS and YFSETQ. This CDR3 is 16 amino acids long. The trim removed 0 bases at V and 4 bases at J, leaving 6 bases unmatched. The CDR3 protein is CASSLVLSGSSDTQYF. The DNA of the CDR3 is TGCGCCAGCAGCTTGGTGCTTAGCGGGAGTTCAGATACGCAGTATTTT.

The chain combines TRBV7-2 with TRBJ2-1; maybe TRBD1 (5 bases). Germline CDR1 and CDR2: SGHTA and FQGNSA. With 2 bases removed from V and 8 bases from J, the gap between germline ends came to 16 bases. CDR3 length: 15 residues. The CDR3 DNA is TGTGCCAGCAGCTTACAGGGTAGTGCAGGCGATGAGCAGTTCTTC. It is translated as CASSLQGSAGDEQFF. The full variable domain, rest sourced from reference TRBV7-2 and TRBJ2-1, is GAGVSQSPSNKVTEKGKDVELRCDPISGHTALYWYRQSLGQGLEFLIYFQGNSAPDKSGLPSDRFSAERTGGSVSTLTIQRTQQEDSAVYLCASSLQGSAGDEQFFGPGTRLTVL.

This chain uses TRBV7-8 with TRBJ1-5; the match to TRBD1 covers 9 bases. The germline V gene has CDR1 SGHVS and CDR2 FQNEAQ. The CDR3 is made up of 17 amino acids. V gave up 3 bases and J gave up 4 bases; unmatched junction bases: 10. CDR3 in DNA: TGTGCCAGCAGCTTGCAGCCGGGACAGGGTAGAAATCAGCCCCAGCATTTT. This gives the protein CASSLQPGQGRNQPQHF.

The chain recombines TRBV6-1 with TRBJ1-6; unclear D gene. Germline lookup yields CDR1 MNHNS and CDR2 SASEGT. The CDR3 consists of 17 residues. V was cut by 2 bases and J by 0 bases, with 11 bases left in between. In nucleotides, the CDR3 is TGTGCCAGCAGTGAAACTGCACAAAGCTCCTATAATTCACCCCTCCACTTT. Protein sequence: CASSETAQSSYNSPLHF.

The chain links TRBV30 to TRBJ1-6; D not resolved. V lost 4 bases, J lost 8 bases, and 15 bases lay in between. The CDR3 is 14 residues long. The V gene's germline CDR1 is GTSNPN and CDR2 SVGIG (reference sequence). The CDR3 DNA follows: TGTGCCTGGACCTCGAGGAGGGTGGATTCACCCCTCCACTTT. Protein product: CAWTSRRVDSPLHF.

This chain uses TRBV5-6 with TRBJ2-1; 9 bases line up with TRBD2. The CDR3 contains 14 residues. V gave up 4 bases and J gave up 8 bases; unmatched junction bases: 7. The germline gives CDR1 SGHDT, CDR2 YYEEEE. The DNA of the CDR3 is TGTGCCAGCAGCCTAAGCGGGAGGACGGATGAGCAGTTCTTC. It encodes CASSLSGRTDEQFF.

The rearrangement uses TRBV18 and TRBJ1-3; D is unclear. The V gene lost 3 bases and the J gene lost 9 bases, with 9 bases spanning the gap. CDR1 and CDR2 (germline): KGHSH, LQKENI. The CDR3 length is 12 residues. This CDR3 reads CASSPLEGTIYF. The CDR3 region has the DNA TGTGCCAGCTCACCGCTCGAGGGCACCATATATTTT.

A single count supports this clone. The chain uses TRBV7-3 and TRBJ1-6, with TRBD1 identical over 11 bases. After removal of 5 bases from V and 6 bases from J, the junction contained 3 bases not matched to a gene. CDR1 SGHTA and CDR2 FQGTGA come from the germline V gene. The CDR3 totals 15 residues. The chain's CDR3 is CASSQGTGGNSPLHF. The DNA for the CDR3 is TGTGCCAGCAGCCAAGGGACAGGGGGTAATTCACCCCTCCACTTT.

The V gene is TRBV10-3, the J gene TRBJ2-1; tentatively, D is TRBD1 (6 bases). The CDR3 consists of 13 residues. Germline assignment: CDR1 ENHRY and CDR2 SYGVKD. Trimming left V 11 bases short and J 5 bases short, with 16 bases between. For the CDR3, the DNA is TGTGCCTCCGAGGACCAGGGGAACAATGAGCAGTTCTTC. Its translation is CASEDQGNNEQFF.

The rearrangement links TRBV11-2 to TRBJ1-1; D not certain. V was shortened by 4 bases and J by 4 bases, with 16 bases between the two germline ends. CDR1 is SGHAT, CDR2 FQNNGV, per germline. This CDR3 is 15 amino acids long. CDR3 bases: TGTGCCAGCAGCTCCCACGGGAGGCGCACCACTGAAGCTTTCTTT. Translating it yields CASSSHGRRTTEAFF.

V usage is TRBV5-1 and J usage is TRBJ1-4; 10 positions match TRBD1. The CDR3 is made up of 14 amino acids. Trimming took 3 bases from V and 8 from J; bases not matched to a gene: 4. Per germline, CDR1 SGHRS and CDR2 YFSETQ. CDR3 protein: CASSSDRGREKLFF. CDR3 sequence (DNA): TGCGCCAGCAGCTCGGACAGGGGGAGGGAAAAACTGTTTTTT.

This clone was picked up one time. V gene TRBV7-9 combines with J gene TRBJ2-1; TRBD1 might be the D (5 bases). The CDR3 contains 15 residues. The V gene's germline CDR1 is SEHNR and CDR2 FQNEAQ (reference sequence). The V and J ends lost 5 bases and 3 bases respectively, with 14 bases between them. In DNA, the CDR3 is TGTGCCAGCAGCCCCGTCCGGACACTCTACAATGAGCAGTTCTTC. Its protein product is CASSPVRTLYNEQFF. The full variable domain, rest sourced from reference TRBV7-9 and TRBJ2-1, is DTGVSQNPRHKITKRGQNVTFRCDPISEHNRLYWYRQTLGQGPEFLTYFQNEAQLEKSRLLSDRFSAERPKGSFSTLEIQRTEQGDSAMYLCASSPVRTLYNEQFFGPGTRLTVL.

CDR3 sequence: CASSQDPGSNYGYTF. The CDR3, as DNA: TGTGCCAGCAGCCAAGACCCAGGGTCTAACTATGGCTACACCTTC. The chain employs TRBV3-1 (or the pseudogene TRBV3-2) and TRBJ1-2; tentatively, D is TRBD1 (5 bases). Germline V CDR1 and CDR2: LGHDT, YNNKEL (reference sequence). With 0 bases removed from V and 0 bases from J, the gap between germline ends came to 8 bases. This CDR3 contains 15 residues.

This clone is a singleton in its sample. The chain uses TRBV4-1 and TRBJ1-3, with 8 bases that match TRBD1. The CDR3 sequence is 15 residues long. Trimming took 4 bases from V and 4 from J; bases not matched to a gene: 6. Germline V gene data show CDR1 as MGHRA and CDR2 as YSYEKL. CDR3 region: CASSLQDRGGNTIYF. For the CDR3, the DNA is TGCGCCAGCAGCCTCCAAGACAGGGGAGGAAACACCATATATTTT.

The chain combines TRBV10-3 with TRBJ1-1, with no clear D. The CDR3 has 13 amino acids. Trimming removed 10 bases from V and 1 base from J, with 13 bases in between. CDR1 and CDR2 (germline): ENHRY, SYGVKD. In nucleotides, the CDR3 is TGTGCCACTCTGAGTGGGCGGAACACTGAAGCTTTCTTT. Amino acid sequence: CATLSGRNTEAFF.

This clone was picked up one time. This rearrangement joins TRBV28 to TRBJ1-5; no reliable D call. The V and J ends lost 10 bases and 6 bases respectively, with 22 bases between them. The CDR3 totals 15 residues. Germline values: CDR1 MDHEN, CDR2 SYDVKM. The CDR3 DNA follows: TGTGCCACCTCAATTGGGGATATACTGTTTCAGCCCCAGCATTTT. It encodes CATSIGDILFQPQHF.

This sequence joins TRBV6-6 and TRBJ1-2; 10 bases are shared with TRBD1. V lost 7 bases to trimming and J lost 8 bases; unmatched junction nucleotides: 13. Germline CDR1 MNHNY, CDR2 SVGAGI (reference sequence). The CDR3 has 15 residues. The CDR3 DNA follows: TGTGCCAGCACCCAAACGGGACAGGGGAGTCGAGGCTACACCTTC. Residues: CASTQTGQGSRGYTF.

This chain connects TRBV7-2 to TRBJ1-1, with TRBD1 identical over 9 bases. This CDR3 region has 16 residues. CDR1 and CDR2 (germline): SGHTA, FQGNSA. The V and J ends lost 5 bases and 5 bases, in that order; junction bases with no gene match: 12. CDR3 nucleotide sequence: TGTGCCAGCAGCGATACTACAGGGGGCCGAGAGACTGAAGCTTTCTTT. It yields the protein CASSDTTGGRETEAFF.

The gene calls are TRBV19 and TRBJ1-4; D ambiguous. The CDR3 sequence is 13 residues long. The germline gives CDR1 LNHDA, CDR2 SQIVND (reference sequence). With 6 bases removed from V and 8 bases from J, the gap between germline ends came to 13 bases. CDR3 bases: TGTGCCAGTAGGGAGGGCGCGCTGGAAAAACTGTTTTTT. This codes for CASREGALEKLFF. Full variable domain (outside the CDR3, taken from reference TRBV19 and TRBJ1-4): DGGITQSPKYLFRKEGQNVTLSCEQNLNHDAMYWYRQDPGQGLRLIYYSQIVNDFQKGDIAEGYSVSREKKESFPLTVTSAQKNPTAFYLCASREGALEKLFFGSGTQLSVL.

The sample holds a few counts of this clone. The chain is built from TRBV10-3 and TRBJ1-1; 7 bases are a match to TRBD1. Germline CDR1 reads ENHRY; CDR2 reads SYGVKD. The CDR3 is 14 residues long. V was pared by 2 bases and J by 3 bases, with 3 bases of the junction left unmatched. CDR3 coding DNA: TGTGCCATCAGTGAGAGGGGGCTGGACACTGAAGCTTTCTTT. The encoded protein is CAISERGLDTEAFF.